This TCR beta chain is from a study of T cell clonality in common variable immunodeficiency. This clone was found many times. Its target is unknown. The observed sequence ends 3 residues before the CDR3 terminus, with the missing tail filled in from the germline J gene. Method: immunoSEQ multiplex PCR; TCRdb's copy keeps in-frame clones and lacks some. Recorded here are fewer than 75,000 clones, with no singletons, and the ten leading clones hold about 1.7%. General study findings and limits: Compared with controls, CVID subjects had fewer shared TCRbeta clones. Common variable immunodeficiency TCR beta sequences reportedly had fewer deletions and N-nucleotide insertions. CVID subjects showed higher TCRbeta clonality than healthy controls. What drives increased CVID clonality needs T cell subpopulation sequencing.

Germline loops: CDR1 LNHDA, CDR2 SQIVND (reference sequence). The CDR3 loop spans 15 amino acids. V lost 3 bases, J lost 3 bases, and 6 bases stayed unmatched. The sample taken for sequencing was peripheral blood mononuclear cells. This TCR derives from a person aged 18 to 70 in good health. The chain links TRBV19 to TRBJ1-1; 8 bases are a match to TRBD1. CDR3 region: CASSIGRGRDTEAFF. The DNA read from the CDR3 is TGTGCCAGTAGTATCGGCAGGGGGCGGGACACTGAA.